This TCR beta chain was retrieved from a study of cytomegalovirus exposure and HLA in healthy donors. Study overall: Early release data held around 82 million unique TCRs from HLA-typed donors.

General study findings and limits: Analysis was carried out at a later point, and it linked a missense DCLRE1C variant to TCR beta V- and J-gene trimming. The study designated 150 or so TCR beta chains cytomegalovirus-associated.

Points on this clone: Its target is unknown.

The CDR3 covers 15 residues. The PCR was carried out with 60 Vbeta primers and 13 Jbeta primers. Data came from immunoSEQ multiplex PCR; TCRdb stores just in-frame clones and leaves some out. The sample includes under 130,000 clones, around 80% of them seen just once. The sequenced sample was PBMCs. The chain is built from TRBV21-1 and TRBJ1-2. TRBV21-1 is marked as a pseudogene. This TCR was recovered from a woman aged 40 to 49 in good health and CMV-seronegative. The CDR3 here is CASSKRGGQDYGYTF. DNA of the CDR3: TGTGCCAGCAGCAAAAGGGGGGGCCAGGACTATGGCTACACCTTC.